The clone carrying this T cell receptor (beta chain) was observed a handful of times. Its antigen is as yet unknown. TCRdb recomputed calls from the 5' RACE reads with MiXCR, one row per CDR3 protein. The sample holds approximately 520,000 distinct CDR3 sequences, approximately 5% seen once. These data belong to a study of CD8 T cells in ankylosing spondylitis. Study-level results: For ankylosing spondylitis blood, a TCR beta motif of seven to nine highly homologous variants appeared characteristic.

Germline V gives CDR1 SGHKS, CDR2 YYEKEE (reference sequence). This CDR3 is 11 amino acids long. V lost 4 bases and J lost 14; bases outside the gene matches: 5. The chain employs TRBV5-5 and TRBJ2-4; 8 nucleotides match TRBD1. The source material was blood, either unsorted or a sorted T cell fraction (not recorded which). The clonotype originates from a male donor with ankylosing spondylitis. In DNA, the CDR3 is TGTGCCAGCAGCCTACAGACAGGGGAGTACTTC. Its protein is CASSLQTGEYF.